Following are 29 T cell receptor beta chains from one sample sequenced in a study of graft-versus-host responses after intestinal transplantation. The method was immunoSEQ multiplex PCR; TCRdb's version includes in-frame clones alone and lacks a portion of them. Seen here are 120,000 or so clones, 93% observed once, and the top ten hold about 0.51%. These receptors have no identified antigens. Sequencing was performed on unstimulated CD8+ T cells sorted from spleen or lymph node cells, taken before intestinal transplant. These TCRs come from a human donor who received an intestinal transplant.

This chain connects TRBV9 to TRBJ2-3; 10 bases match TRBD2. Germline V gene lookup returns CDR1 SGDLS and CDR2 YYNGEE. This CDR3 spans 18 amino acids. V lost 1 base to trimming and J lost 5 bases; unmatched junction nucleotides: 13. CDR3 in DNA: TGTGCCAGCAGCGTACGCTCGGGGAGCGGGAGGGGCGGAGATACGCAGTATTTT. It is translated as CASSVRSGSGRGGDTQYF.

CDR3 sequence reads: CASTPGHPEQFF. In nucleotides, the CDR3 is TGTGCCAGCACCCCCGGACACCCTGAGCAGTTCTTC. The rearrangement links TRBV28 to TRBJ2-1, with D possibly being TRBD1 (5 bases). This CDR3 is built from 12 residues. Germline CDR1 reads MDHEN; CDR2 reads SYDVKM. The germline V and J ends were trimmed by 7 bases and 9 bases, with 13 bases remaining between them.

The count of this clone is one. This chain connects TRBV19 to TRBJ2-7; the D gene is possibly TRBD2 (5 bases). The germline V gene encodes CDR1 LNHDA and CDR2 SQIVND (reference sequence). V was shortened by 9 bases and J by 3 bases, with 12 bases between the two germline ends. The CDR3 sequence is 12 residues long. The CDR3 DNA sequence: TGTGCCAGCGGGGAAGGGTTCTACGAGCAGTACTTC. Its translation is CASGEGFYEQYF.

This chain joins TRBV9 and TRBJ2-2, with D tentatively TRBD1 (5 bases). The CDR3 runs 15 residues. Germline CDR1 and CDR2: SGDLS and YYNGEE. Trimming took off 0 bases at V and 3 bases at J, with 9 bases between the two ends. Written as DNA, the CDR3 is TGTGCCAGCAGCGTAGTCGGACATTACACCGGGGAGCTGTTTTTT. Its translation: CASSVVGHYTGELFF.

V gene TRBV5-4 combines with J gene TRBJ2-7; TRBD1 or TRBD2 may be the D gene (5 bases each). V was trimmed by 3 bases and J by 7 bases, leaving 11 bases between them. The germline V gene encodes CDR1 SGHNT and CDR2 YYREEE (reference sequence). CDR3 length: 12 residues. CDR3 amino acids: CASSYGEGEQYF. CDR3 DNA sequence: TGTGCCAGCAGCTACGGAGAGGGGGAGCAGTACTTC.

The chain is built from TRBV30 and TRBJ1-1; D remains unclear. The length of the CDR3 is 12 residues. Trimming cost V 2 bases and J 4 bases, with 8 bases left between them. CDR1 and CDR2 from the germline V gene are GTSNPN and SVGIG (reference sequence). CDR3 in amino acids: CAWSQYGTEAFF. The DNA for the CDR3 is TGTGCCTGGAGTCAATATGGCACTGAAGCTTTCTTT.

The chain carries TRBV7-9 and TRBJ2-5; 15 bases align to TRBD2. The ends lost 5 bases at V and 5 bases at J; junction bases unmatched: 6. Germline CDR1 reads SEHNR; CDR2 reads FQNEAQ (reference sequence). CDR3 size: 16 residues. As DNA, the CDR3 is TGTGCCAGCAGCCCTGGACTAGCGGGAGGGAAGGAGACCCAGTACTTC. It translates to CASSPGLAGGKETQYF. Together with reference TRBV7-9 and TRBJ2-5, the CDR3 gives the full variable domain: DTGVSQNPRHKITKRGQNVTFRCDPISEHNRLYWYRQTLGQGPEFLTYFQNEAQLEKSRLLSDRFSAERPKGSFSTLEIQRTEQGDSAMYLCASSPGLAGGKETQYFGPGTRLLVL.

This chain joins TRBV4-1 and TRBJ2-7, with TRBD2 identical over 7 bases. Per germline, CDR1 MGHRA and CDR2 YSYEKL. V dropped 3 bases and J dropped 1; count of bases not matched to a gene: 3. The CDR3 consists of 14 residues. The CDR3 protein is CASSHLADSYEQYF. The CDR3 bases are TGCGCCAGCAGCCACCTAGCGGATTCCTACGAGCAGTACTTC.

A note on this clone: The CDR3 does not end in the conserved phenylalanine or tryptophan, so this is likely a read error. This chain joins TRBV11-2 and TRBJ2-7; D not resolved. The CDR3 spans 13 residues. Trimming pared 3 bases from V and 3 bases from J, leaving 9 bases between. CDR1 and CDR2 (germline): SGHAT, FQNNGV. The CDR3 DNA reads as TGTGCCAGCAGCTTTTCGCCAAACTACGAGCAGTACCTC. Protein sequence: CASSFSPNYEQYL.

In nucleotides, the CDR3 is TGTGCCAGCAGGGAGAACGGACAGGGCTCAGATACGCAGTATTTT. Its protein is CASRENGQGSDTQYF. The rearrangement links TRBV28 to TRBJ2-3; 8 nucleotides align to TRBD1. The CDR3 totals 15 residues. Germline V gene sequence: CDR1 MDHEN, CDR2 SYDVKM. V gave up 6 bases and J gave up 4 bases; unmatched junction bases: 9.

This clone was counted only a few times. This chain joins TRBV7-9 and TRBJ2-7; 9 bases are a match to TRBD1. Germline trimming cut 1 base from V and 5 bases from J; bases unmatched to any gene: 6. The CDR3 contains 15 residues. Germline loops: CDR1 SEHNR, CDR2 FQNEAQ (reference sequence). The CDR3 region has the DNA TGTGCCAGCAGCTTAGTTGGGACAGGGTCCGACGAGCAGTACTTC. Amino acid sequence: CASSLVGTGSDEQYF.

V and J are TRBV29-1 and TRBJ2-5; D may correspond to TRBD1 or TRBD2 (6 bases each). CDR1 SQVTM and CDR2 ANQGSEA come from the germline V gene. This CDR3 comprises 12 residues. V was trimmed by 1 base and J by 10 bases, leaving 13 bases between them. As DNA, the CDR3 is TGCAGCGTTGAAGGGGAGGACAGACTCCAGTACTTC. Translation gives CSVEGEDRLQYF.

The chain carries TRBV2 and TRBJ2-1; 8 positions match TRBD2. This CDR3 comprises 17 residues. Germline CDR1 is SNHLY and CDR2 is FYNNEI. The trim removed 6 bases at V and 0 bases at J, leaving 10 bases unmatched. The CDR3 spells CASSEIAGFSSYNEQFF. The CDR3 nucleotides are TGTGCCAGCAGCGAAATAGCGGGGTTTAGCTCCTACAATGAGCAGTTCTTC.

The genes are TRBV11-3 and TRBJ2-7; 16 bases align to TRBD2. Trimming took 5 bases from V and 6 from J; bases not matched to a gene: 10. The CDR3 is 17 amino acids. Germline V gives CDR1 SGHNT, CDR2 YENEEA. The CDR3 loop reads CASSTTGTSGRVCEQYF. Written as DNA, the CDR3 is TGTGCCAGCAGCACGACCGGGACTAGCGGGAGGGTTTGCGAGCAGTACTTC.

This clone occurred once. The J gene is TRBJ1-4, the V gene TRBV7-9; D is undetermined. The V gene lost 2 bases and the J gene lost 8 bases, with 12 bases spanning the gap. The CDR3 is 14 amino acids. In germline, CDR1 is SEHNR, CDR2 FQNEAQ (reference sequence). Here the CDR3 reads CASSLSGLEEKLFF. The CDR3 nucleotides read TGTGCCAGCAGCTTATCGGGTCTCGAAGAAAAACTGTTTTTT.

Of note for this clone: Other DNA sequences from this sample encode an identical CDR3 as well. V and J are TRBV7-9 and TRBJ2-7; no firm D call. This CDR3 has 12 residues. V dropped 6 bases and J dropped 0 bases, with 6 bases sitting between them. The germline gives CDR1 SEHNR, CDR2 FQNEAQ (reference sequence). In DNA, the CDR3 is TGTGCCAGCAGTCTCACCTCCTACGAGCAGTACTTC. It codes for CASSLTSYEQYF.

The chain joins TRBV30 to TRBJ1-2; 7 bases match TRBD1. The germline CDR1 and CDR2 sequences are GTSNPN and SVGIG (reference sequence). The CDR3 length is 13 residues. V gave up 1 base and J gave up 4 bases; unmatched junction bases: 3. CDR3 in DNA: TGTGCCTGGAGTGACAGGGGAGCCTATGGCTACACCTTC. Translated: CAWSDRGAYGYTF.

This CDR3 is CASKISPGYEQYF. CDR3 sequence (DNA): TGTGCCAGCAAAATAAGTCCGGGTTACGAGCAGTACTTC. The chain carries TRBV27 and TRBJ2-7; D unclear. The CDR3 is made up of 13 amino acids. Germline V gene sequence: CDR1 MNHEY, CDR2 SMNVEV (reference sequence). Trimming left V 7 bases short and J 4 bases short, with 14 bases between.

This chain joins TRBV7-6 and TRBJ2-1; 9 nucleotides align to TRBD1. Germline-derived CDR1 and CDR2 are SGHVS and FNYEAQ. The trim removed 5 bases at V and 8 bases at J, leaving 7 bases unmatched. The CDR3 runs to 14 residues. The CDR3 bases are TGTGCCAGCAGCCCCCGGACAGGGGCCGATGAGCAGTTCTTC. This gives the protein CASSPRTGADEQFF.

This chain links TRBV27 with TRBJ1-5; possible D gene TRBD1, 5 bases. The ends were cut back, 1 base at V and 2 bases at J, with 6 bases in the middle. The CDR3 spans 14 residues. The germline CDR1 and CDR2 sequences are MNHEY and SMNVEV (reference sequence). CDR3 in DNA: TGTGCCAGCAGTTTATTGACAGGCAATCAGCCCCAGCATTTT. Amino acid sequence: CASSLLTGNQPQHF.

V gene TRBV10-1 combines with J gene TRBJ2-3, with D perhaps matching TRBD2 (6 bases). This CDR3 is 15 amino acids long. Germline V gives CDR1 WNHNN, CDR2 SYGVQD (reference sequence). The V end lost 0 bases, the J end lost 2 bases, and 9 bases lay between the germline ends. The chain's CDR3 is CASSESGGSTDTQYF. In DNA, the CDR3 is TGCGCCAGCAGTGAGTCCGGAGGGTCCACAGATACGCAGTATTTT.

This chain joins TRBV11-2 and TRBJ2-5; D tentatively fits TRBD1 or TRBD2 (5 bases each). CDR3 length: 14 amino acids. The V end lost 1 base, the J end lost 5 bases, and 11 bases lay between the germline ends. The germline V gene has CDR1 SGHAT and CDR2 FQNNGV. CDR3 sequence (DNA): TGTGCCAGCAGCTTAGGAGGGGCGGTCGAGACCCAGTACTTC. As protein: CASSLGGAVETQYF. Full variable domain (missing parts from reference TRBV11-2 and TRBJ2-5): EAGVAQSPRYKIIEKRQSVAFWCNPISGHATLYWYQQILGQGPKLLIQFQNNGVVDDSQLPKDRFSAERLKGVDSTLKIQPAKLEDSAVYLCASSLGGAVETQYFGPGTRLLVL.

The V gene is TRBV6-1, the J gene TRBJ2-7, with 8 bases matching TRBD1. The CDR3 extends over 14 amino acids. The ends lost 3 bases at V and 4 bases at J; junction bases unmatched: 5. Germline assignment: CDR1 MNHNS and CDR2 SASEGT. The CDR3 nucleotides are TGTGCCAGCAGTGATAGGGACAGGTCTTACGAGCAGTACTTC. Translating gives CASSDRDRSYEQYF.

This clone came up once. CDR3 amino acids: CASSLDYIQYF. DNA of the CDR3: TGTGCCAGCAGCCTCGATTACATTCAGTACTTC. The V gene is TRBV5-6, the J gene TRBJ2-4; no clear D gene. The CDR3 covers 11 residues. Germline V lookup: CDR1 SGHDT, CDR2 YYEEEE. Trimming removed 4 bases at V and 8 bases at J, with 7 bases between. The full variable domain, its missing parts supplied by reference TRBV5-6 and TRBJ2-4, is DAGVTQSPTHLIKTRGQQVTLRCSPKSGHDTVSWYQQALGQGPQFIFQYYEEEERQRGNFPDRFSGHQFPNYSSELNVNALLLGDSALYLCASSLDYIQYFGAGTRLSVL.

This rearrangement joins TRBV6-5 to TRBJ2-3, with 12 bases aligning to TRBD2. Trimming took 3 bases from V and 5 from J; bases not matched to a gene: 6. The CDR3 consists of 16 residues. In germline, CDR1 is MNHEY, CDR2 SVGAGI. CDR3 amino acids: CASSYSSGRGIDTQYF. The CDR3 DNA sequence: TGTGCCAGCAGTTATTCTAGCGGGAGGGGTATAGATACGCAGTATTTT.

The chain couples TRBV5-1 to TRBJ2-2, with TRBD1 as a possible D gene (6 bases). There are 17 residues in the CDR3. Per the germline V gene, CDR1 is SGHRS and CDR2 is YFSETQ. Trimming took off 2 bases at V and 6 bases at J, with 20 bases between the two ends. The CDR3 is CASSLSLGGNTPGELFF. CDR3 sequence (DNA): TGCGCCAGCAGCTTATCGTTAGGGGGAAACACTCCCGGGGAGCTGTTTTTT.

The chain recombines TRBV7-8 with TRBJ2-7; no clear D. Germline CDR1 SGHVS, CDR2 FQNEAQ. The CDR3 is made up of 11 amino acids. The V end lost 2 bases, the J end lost 1 base, and 0 bases lay between the germline ends. CDR3 sequence (DNA): TGTGCCAGCAGCTTATCCTACGAGCAGTACTTC. It yields the protein CASSLSYEQYF.

The chain joins TRBV27 to TRBJ2-3; D is ambiguous. The CDR3 extends over 15 amino acids. CDR1 and CDR2 (germline): MNHEY, SMNVEV (reference sequence). V shed 1 base and J shed 4 bases, with 12 bases lying between them. CDR3 residues: CASSLLIVFPDTQYF. The CDR3 DNA sequence: TGTGCCAGCAGTTTATTGATAGTGTTCCCAGATACGCAGTATTTT.

The chain uses TRBV7-9 and TRBJ1-1, with TRBD1 identical over 8 bases. The CDR3 is made up of 14 amino acids. The germline V gene encodes CDR1 SEHNR and CDR2 FQNEAQ (reference sequence). With 3 bases clipped from V and 3 bases from J, the junction kept 3 bases outside the gene matches. CDR3 amino acids: CASSFSQGDTEAFF. CDR3 sequence (DNA): TGTGCCAGCAGCTTCTCACAGGGGGACACTGAAGCTTTCTTT.